What follows are 14 T cell receptor beta chains derived from one specimen sequenced in a study of T-cell reconstitution after alpha-beta-depleted transplantation in children. It was with unique molecular identifiers that the TCRbeta library was prepared. TCRdb reprocessed the PCR reads with MiXCR, giving one entry per CDR3 protein. The repertoire holds about 440,000 distinct CDR3 sequences, with roughly 44% as singletons. The specimen comprised PBMCs, sampled before TCRalphabeta/CD19-depleted stem cell transplant. The receptor set was obtained from a girl aged 2-10 years with aplastic anemia, due to receive a stem cell transplant.

This clonotype was observed at least ten times. This chain links TRBV20-1 with TRBJ1-4, with a weak D call TRBD1 (5 bases). This CDR3 is built from 14 residues. From germline, CDR1 is DFQATT and CDR2 SNEGSKA (reference sequence). Trimming stripped 0 bases from V and 3 bases from J, with 8 bases between. The CDR3 is CSAREAGPNEKLFF. CDR3 bases: TGCAGTGCTAGAGAAGCAGGGCCTAATGAAAAACTGTTTTTT.

This clonotype was seen ten or more times. The gene calls are TRBV29-1 and TRBJ2-1; 7 positions match TRBD1. Unmatched junction bases numbered 12, after V lost 5 bases and J lost 2 bases. The CDR3 contains 16 residues. Germline loops: CDR1 SQVTM, CDR2 ANQGSEA. The CDR3 here is CSVRSAGTVPYNEQFF. The DNA of the CDR3 is TGCAGCGTTAGATCCGCCGGGACAGTCCCCTACAATGAGCAGTTCTTC.

The rearrangement uses TRBV7-7 and TRBJ2-1; 9 nucleotides line up with TRBD2. Germline loops: CDR1 SSHAT, CDR2 FNYEAQ (reference sequence). The ends lost 3 bases at V and 8 bases at J; junction bases unmatched: 5. The length of the CDR3 is 14 residues. The CDR3 sequence is CASSLRGGPDEQFF. For the CDR3, the DNA is TGTGCCAGCAGCTTGCGGGGGGGCCCCGATGAGCAGTTCTTC.

This clonotype was detected many times. The V and J genes are TRBV5-1 and TRBJ1-1; 9 nucleotides line up with TRBD1. Trimming at V came to 6 bases and at J to 1 base, leaving 4 bases not matched to a gene. This CDR3 has 14 residues. From germline, CDR1 is SGHRS and CDR2 YFSETQ. The CDR3 DNA sequence: TGCGCCAGCAATAACAGGGGGCAGAACACTGAAGCTTTCTTT. It encodes CASNNRGQNTEAFF. The whole variable domain, filled in from reference TRBV5-1 and TRBJ1-1, reads KAGVTQTPRYLIKTRGQQVTLSCSPISGHRSVSWYQQTPGQGLQFLFEYFSETQRNKGNFPGRFSGRQFSNSRSEMNVSTLELGDSALYLCASNNRGQNTEAFFGQGTRLTVV.

V usage is TRBV20-1 and J usage is TRBJ1-5; no reliable D call. This CDR3 contains 13 residues. Trimming shortened V by 5 bases and J by 0 bases, and 8 bases separated the two germline ends. Per germline, CDR1 DFQATT and CDR2 SNEGSKA (reference sequence). CDR3 sequence: CSAQLGSNQPQHF. DNA for the CDR3: TGCAGTGCTCAGCTGGGTAGCAATCAGCCCCAGCATTTT.

The V call is TRBV5-6, the J call TRBJ2-3; D remains unclear. V lost 1 base and J 0 bases, leaving 12 bases between the germline ends. This CDR3 has 16 amino acids. The V gene's germline CDR1 is SGHDT and CDR2 YYEEEE. The DNA for the CDR3 is TGTGCCAGCAGCTTGCGACCCCCCTCTAGCACAGATACGCAGTATTTT. Its protein is CASSLRPPSSTDTQYF.

This clonotype was detected ten times or more. V gene TRBV5-1 combines with J gene TRBJ2-1, with 14 bases aligning to TRBD2. The CDR3 spans 20 residues. CDR1 is SGHRS and CDR2 is YFSETQ in the germline V gene. The ends lost 3 bases at V and 6 bases at J; junction bases unmatched: 17. CDR3 coding DNA: TGCGCCAGCAGCTCACACCGGGACACAACGGGACTAGCGGGAGTCAATGAGCAGTTCTTC. Amino acids: CASSSHRDTTGLAGVNEQFF.

The J gene is TRBJ2-7, the V gene TRBV21-1; no check of the table's D call, TRBD1, against the DNA was made. TRBV21-1 is recorded as a pseudogene. The CDR3 is 16 residues long. CDR3 nucleotides: TGTGCCAGCAGCAAAGGGCCGGCGGACATTTCCGGCGAGCAGTACTTC. Its protein is CASSKGPADISGEQYF.

The chain employs TRBV15 and TRBJ2-3; D uncertain. The CDR3 spans 14 residues. Germline CDR1 reads LNHNV; CDR2 reads YYDKDF (reference sequence). With 2 bases removed from V and 5 bases from J, the gap between germline ends came to 11 bases. CDR3 DNA: TGTGCCACCAGCAGATCCCGACCCGGAGATACGCAGTATTTT. As protein: CATSRSRPGDTQYF.

This chain connects TRBV7-2 to TRBJ2-1; no clear D gene. This CDR3 region has 16 residues. Trimming pared 1 base from V and 0 bases from J, leaving 10 bases between. Germline CDR1 SGHTA, CDR2 FQGNSA. CDR3 region: CASSLEALGSYNEQFF. Written as DNA, the CDR3 is TGTGCCAGCAGCTTAGAGGCTTTGGGCTCCTACAATGAGCAGTTCTTC. Supplemented by reference TRBV7-2 and TRBJ2-1, the full variable domain reads GAGVSQSPSNKVTEKGKDVELRCDPISGHTALYWYRQSLGQGLEFLIYFQGNSAPDKSGLPSDRFSAERTGGSVSTLTIQRTQQEDSAVYLCASSLEALGSYNEQFFGPGTRLTVL.

This clonotype was observed once. The J gene is TRBJ2-2, the V gene TRBV7-6; 11 bases line up with TRBD2. CDR1 is SGHVS, CDR2 FNYEAQ, per germline. Trimming at V came to 3 bases and at J to 4 bases, leaving 7 bases not matched to a gene. This CDR3 has 17 residues. The CDR3 protein is CASSLLAGGASTGELFF. The CDR3 DNA follows: TGTGCCAGCAGCTTGCTAGCGGGGGGAGCTTCCACCGGGGAGCTGTTTTTT.

This chain links TRBV9 with TRBJ2-3, with D possibly matching TRBD1 (8 bases). Trimming took 0 bases from V and 1 from J, leaving 12 bases between them. Germline values: CDR1 SGDLS, CDR2 YYNGEE. The CDR3 is made up of 16 amino acids. CDR3 nucleotides: TGTGCCAGCAGCGTAGGTACAGGGGGGGGCACAGATACGCAGTATTTT. It codes for CASSVGTGGGTDTQYF. Supplemented by reference TRBV9 and TRBJ2-3, the full variable domain reads DSGVTQTPKHLITATGQRVTLRCSPRSGDLSVYWYQQSLDQGLQFLIQYYNGEERAKGNILERFSAQQFPDLHSELNLSSLELGDSALYFCASSVGTGGGTDTQYFGPGTRLTVL.

The CDR3 protein is CASSAIQGRSGANVLTF. The CDR3 coding sequence is TGTGCCAGCAGCGCGATACAGGGGAGGTCTGGGGCCAACGTCCTGACTTTC. The rearrangement uses TRBV11-2 and TRBJ2-6; a possible D gene is TRBD1 (7 bases). V lost 5 bases, J lost 1 base, and 15 bases lay in between. The germline gives CDR1 SGHAT, CDR2 FQNNGV. The CDR3 has 17 amino acids.

In its sample, this clonotype was seen many times. The genes are TRBV15 and TRBJ2-1; 10 bases agree with TRBD2. Losses at the gene ends were 1 base for V and 8 bases for J; bases not matched to a gene: 5. Germline CDR1 reads LNHNV; CDR2 reads YYDKDF (reference sequence). The CDR3 is 15 residues long. DNA of the CDR3: TGTGCCACCAGCAGAGGGCTAGCGGGAGACTATGAGCAGTTCTTC. Translation: CATSRGLAGDYEQFF.